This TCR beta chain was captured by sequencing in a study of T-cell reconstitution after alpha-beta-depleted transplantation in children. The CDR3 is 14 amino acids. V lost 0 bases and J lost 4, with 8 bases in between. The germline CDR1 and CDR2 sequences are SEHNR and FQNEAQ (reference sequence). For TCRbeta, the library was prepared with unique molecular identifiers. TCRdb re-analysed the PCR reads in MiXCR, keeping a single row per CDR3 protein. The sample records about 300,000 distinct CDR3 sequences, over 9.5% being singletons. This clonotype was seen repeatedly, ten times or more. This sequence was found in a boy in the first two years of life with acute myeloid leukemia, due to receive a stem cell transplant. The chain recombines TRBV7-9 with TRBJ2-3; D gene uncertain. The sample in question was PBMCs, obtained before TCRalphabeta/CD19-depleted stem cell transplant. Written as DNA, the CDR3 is TGTGCCAGCAGCTTAGCGGGGTTGTCAGATACGCAGTATTTT. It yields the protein CASSLAGLSDTQYF.